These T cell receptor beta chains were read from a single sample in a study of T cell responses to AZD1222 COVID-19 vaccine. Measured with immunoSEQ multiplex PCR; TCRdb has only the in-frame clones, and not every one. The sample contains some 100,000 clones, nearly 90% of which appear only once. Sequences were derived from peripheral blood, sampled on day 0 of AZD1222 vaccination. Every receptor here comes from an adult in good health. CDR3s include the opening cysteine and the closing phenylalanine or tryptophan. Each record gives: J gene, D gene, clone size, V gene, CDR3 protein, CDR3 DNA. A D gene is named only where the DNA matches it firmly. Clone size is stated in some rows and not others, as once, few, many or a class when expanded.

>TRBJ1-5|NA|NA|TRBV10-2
CASNREVHQPQHF
TGCGCCAGTAACAGGGAAGTTCACCAGCCCCAGCATTTT
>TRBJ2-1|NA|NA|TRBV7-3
CASSSWGKGEQFF
TGTGCCAGCAGCTCATGGGGGAAGGGTGAGCAGTTCTTC
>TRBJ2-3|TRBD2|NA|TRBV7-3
CASSLYERGPRGTDTQYF
TGTGCCAGCAGCTTATATGAGCGGGGGCCTCGCGGCACAGATACGCAGTATTTT
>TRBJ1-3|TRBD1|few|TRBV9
CASSLGQGYGNTIYF
TGTGCCAGCAGCTTGGGACAGGGCTATGGAAACACCATATATTTT
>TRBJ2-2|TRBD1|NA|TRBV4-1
CASSHEGQGTGELFF
TGCGCCAGCAGCCATGAGGGACAGGGGACCGGGGAGCTGTTTTTT
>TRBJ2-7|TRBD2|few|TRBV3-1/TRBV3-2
CASSQRTSYEQYF
TGTGCCAGCAGCCAGCGGACTAGCTACGAGCAGTACTTC
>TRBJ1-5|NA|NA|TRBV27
CASSLSSRRGKGNQPQHF
TGTGCCAGCAGTTTATCCTCAAGACGGGGGAAGGGTAATCAGCCCCAGCATTTT
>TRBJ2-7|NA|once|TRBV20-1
CSARPLYEQYF
TGCAGTGCCCGACCGTTGTACGAGCAGTACTTC
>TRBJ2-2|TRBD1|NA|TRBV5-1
CASSLNLRQGAFGGELFF
TGCGCCAGCAGCTTGAATTTGCGACAGGGCGCCTTTGGCGGGGAGCTGTTTTTT
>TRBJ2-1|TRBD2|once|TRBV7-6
CASSSSTSGALVDNEQFF
TGTGCCAGCAGCTCCTCGACTAGCGGGGCTTTGGTTGACAATGAGCAGTTCTTC
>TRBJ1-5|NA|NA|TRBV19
CASSMRGGVGNQPQHF
TGTGCCAGTAGTATGCGGGGGGGAGTAGGCAATCAGCCCCAGCATTTT
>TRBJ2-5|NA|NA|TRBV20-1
CSASQQETQYF
TGCAGTGCTAGTCAACAAGAGACCCAGTACTTC
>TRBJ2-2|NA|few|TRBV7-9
CASSFRGGYTGELFF
TGTGCCAGCAGCTTCCGGGGCGGATACACCGGGGAGCTGTTTTTT
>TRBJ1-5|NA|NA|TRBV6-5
CASSKTQVHQPQHF
TGTGCCAGCAGTAAGACACAGGTCCATCAGCCCCAGCATTTT
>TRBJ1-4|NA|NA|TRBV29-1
CSVEEAMGEKLFF
TGCAGCGTTGAAGAGGCGATGGGTGAAAAACTGTTTTTT
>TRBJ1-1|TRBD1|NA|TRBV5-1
CASSWDRGPGNTEAFF
TGCGCCAGCAGCTGGGACAGGGGGCCAGGGAACACTGAAGCTTTCTTT
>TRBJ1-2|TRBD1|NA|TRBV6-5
CASSRTGDGYYGYTF
TGTGCCAGCAGTAGGACAGGGGACGGGTACTATGGCTACACCTTC
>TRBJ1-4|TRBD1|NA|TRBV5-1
CASRSGDRTTNEKLFF
TGCGCCAGCCGATCAGGGGACAGGACAACTAATGAAAAACTGTTTTTT
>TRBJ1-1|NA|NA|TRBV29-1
CSVYDTEAFF
TGCAGCGTTTATGACACTGAAGCTTTCTTT
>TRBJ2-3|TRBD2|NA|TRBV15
CATSREKLGGRGTDTQYF
TGTGCCACCAGCAGAGAAAAACTCGGCGGGAGAGGCACAGATACGCAGTATTTT
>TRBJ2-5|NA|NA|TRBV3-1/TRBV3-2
CASSRGSGVRETQYF
TGTGCCAGCAGCCGCGGGTCAGGGGTTCGAGAGACCCAGTACTTC
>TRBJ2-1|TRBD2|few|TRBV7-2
CASSHGLAGALGEQFF
TGTGCCAGCAGCCACGGACTAGCGGGAGCCTTGGGTGAGCAGTTCTTC
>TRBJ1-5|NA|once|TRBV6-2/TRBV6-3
CASSYRSSNQPQHF
TGTGCCAGCAGTTACAGGTCTAGCAATCAGCCCCAGCATTTT
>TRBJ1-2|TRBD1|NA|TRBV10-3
CAISEGTGPPGNGYTF
TGTGCCATCAGTGAGGGGACAGGTCCCCCCGGAAATGGCTACACCTTC
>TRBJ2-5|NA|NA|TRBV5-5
CASSPLETQYF
TGTGCCAGCAGCCCGCTGGAGACCCAGTACTTC
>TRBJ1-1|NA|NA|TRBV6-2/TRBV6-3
CASSYPSGKMAEDLNTEAFF
TGTGCCAGCAGTTACCCTAGTGGGAAGATGGCAGAAGACTTAAACACTGAAGCTTTCTTT
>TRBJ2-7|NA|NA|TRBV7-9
CASSALDSRGRSYEQYF
TGTGCCAGCAGCGCCCTAGACTCCAGGGGCCGATCCTACGAGCAGTACTTC
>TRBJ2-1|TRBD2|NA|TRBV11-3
CASSKPGLGTNEQFF
TGTGCCAGCAGCAAACCGGGACTAGGGACCAATGAGCAGTTCTTC